This T cell receptor beta chain was captured by sequencing in a study of response to subunit inactivated influenza vaccine. Study-wide findings and caveats: The authors put forward the suggestion that each seasonal influenza vaccination may bring in only a limited number of new T cells.

The CDR3 totals 12 residues. Unmatched junction bases numbered 3, after V lost 5 bases and J lost 7 bases. CDR1 SQVTM and CDR2 ANQGSEA come from the germline V gene. Many counts were recorded for this clonotype. The antigen is undetermined. TCRdb processed the RT-PCR reads anew with MiXCR; each CDR3 protein has one entry. This repertoire shows 430,000 or so distinct CDR3 sequences, roughly 9.7% found once; its top ten account for less than 15%. V gene TRBV29-1 combines with J gene TRBJ2-1; 9 nucleotides match TRBD2. This sequence was found in a man aged 50-59 years who received an inactivated influenza vaccine. The specimen comprised PBMCs from blood, sampled about 40 days after vaccination. CDR3 residues: CSVLAGINEQFF. For the CDR3, the DNA is TGCAGCGTTCTAGCGGGAATTAATGAGCAGTTCTTC.